This T cell receptor beta chain was obtained from a study of neoadjuvant anti-PD-1 for oral cavity cancer (dated by TCRdb to 2020 to 2023). Broadly, across the study: Before curative-intent surgical resection, most patients were given three to four biweekly doses of nivolumab at 3 mg/kg. Patients who did not progress were given a fourth nivolumab dose at about day 43 and had definitive surgical resection on days 50-56. Responders were defined as patients with complete response, partial response or stable disease by RECIST 1.1; non-responders were defined as patients with progression. The parent correlative cohort had over ten patients and a response rate of 25% to 35%.

For survey sequencing, tumor libraries mostly used about 4.6 ug of input genomic DNA, with two replicates for each sample. Following the manufacturer's instructions, the team built TCRbeta libraries using the immunoSEQ hsTCRbeta kit. The completed libraries were mixed into a single pool at 3 nM, then sequenced with an Illumina NovaSeq 6000 S4 flow cell. As for the authors' bioinformatics: Raw data preprocessing and quality control were performed with the immunoSEQ Analyzer. The analysis was restricted to productive rearrangements, with each unique CDR3 amino acid sequence defining a clonotype. Repertoire clonality was estimated as the Gini-Simpson index, computed with the R package tcR. Student's t test was used to compare Gini indices, and Pearson correlation was used to assess associations with tumor size change. TCRdb took over this immuneACCESS table, retaining in-frame rearrangements with V and J assigned. Such tables are incomplete; in checked studies, under half of the missing clones stem from an unresolved V gene, and the remainder is unexplained. V, J and clone size reflect that table, while D and trimming were determined from the DNA. The table for this sample lists about 15,000 clones; 40% of them were counted only once. The top ten clones comprise 30% to 45% of the sample.

V drops 8 bases and J drops 5 bases, leaving 9 bases in between. From cysteine to phenylalanine, the CDR3 is 11 amino acids long. The only DNA kept is the CDR3, 33 bases in frame from the first base. Based on the germline V gene, the CDR1 and CDR2 sequences are MDHEN and SYDVKM. General findings and caveats noted by the study authors: A higher pretreatment blood Treg/Th17 ratio correlated with both higher pretreatment blood TCRbeta clonality and lower post-treatment tumor TCRbeta clonality. Only a few patients per response group were included in the TCR analyses, and larger cohorts for validation were called for by the authors. Greater tumor shrinkage was correlated with larger post-treatment sizes of preexisting intratumoral clones, suggesting that expansion of preexisting clones contributed to response.

This clone was counted a few times. What antigen it recognizes has not been identified. Per-base qualities were not stored, and no clone one base away is much larger. Per the publication, the time point label means: after neoadjuvant nivolumab, at surgical resection. None of the patients had received prior systemic or radiation treatment, and all were newly diagnosed with stage II-IVA oral cavity squamous cell carcinoma. The cohort was made up of patients with locally advanced, HPV-negative oral cavity squamous cell carcinoma. The samples were obtained from a longitudinal correlative study of a single-arm phase II trial testing neoadjuvant nivolumab in oral cavity squamous cell carcinoma. Subject-matched pre- and post-treatment PBMCs and tumors from three responders and three non-responders underwent genomic DNA-based TCRbeta sequencing. Genomic DNA was isolated from tumor tissue using the Maxwell RSC DNA from Tissue kit.

This TCR was recovered from a person between 35 and 79 years old with oral cavity squamous cell carcinoma. The material sequenced was tumor tissue, taken after nivolumab (anti-PD-1) treatment. Recombination joined TRBV28 with TRBJ1-1; TRBD1 might be the D gene, on 5 matching bases. The CDR3 region has the sequence CASGDATEAFF. The DNA is TGTGCCAGCGGGGACGCGACTGAAGCTTTCTTT.